This is a list of T cell receptor beta chains from one sample in a study of glioma-infiltrating T cells. TCRdb reprocessed the multiplex PCR reads with MiXCR, giving one entry per CDR3 protein. The table records 400,000 or so distinct CDR3 sequences, roughly two fifths of them present only once. The sequencing sample was made of glioma tissue, nonneoplastic brain tissue, or PBMCs (not recorded which). These TCRs come from a human donor with low-grade glioma or glioblastoma, undergoing nonglioma brain surgery, or in good health (not recorded which). The CDR3 runs from the conserved cysteine through the conserved F or W. The D gene is left open where the match is weak. Where a row states a size, it is once, few, many or the class of an expanded clone; other rows omit it.

-	-	TRBV18	TRBJ1-1	TGTGCCAGCTCAGCGGGAGGGTTCTCGAACACTGAAGCTTTCTTT	CASSAGGFSNTEAFF
TRBD1	few	TRBV4-3	TRBJ2-7	TGCGCCAGCAGCCAAGAATGGCCAGGGGGCTACGAGCAGTACTTC	CASSQEWPGGYEQYF
-	many	TRBV7-2	TRBJ2-7	TGTGCCAGCAGTCCATCTAGTAACCCGACCTACGAGCAGTACTTC	CASSPSSNPTYEQYF
-	many	TRBV15	TRBJ2-5	TGTGCCACCAGCACCCGGGAAAAAGAGACCCAGTACTTC	CATSTREKETQYF
TRBD1	few	TRBV2	TRBJ2-2	TGTGCCAGTAGACAGGGGGACACCGGGGAGCTGTTTTTT	CASRQGDTGELFF
TRBD2	few	TRBV20-1	TRBJ2-1	TGCAGTGCAAAATTTCCGGGACTAGCGGTTGAACTCTCCTACAATGAGCAGTTCTTC	CSAKFPGLAVELSYNEQFF
TRBD2	few	TRBV2	TRBJ2-3	TGTGCCAGAGGCCTACCGGCGGGAGTGACAGATACGCAGTATTTT	CARGLPAGVTDTQYF
-	few	TRBV7-9	TRBJ1-2	TGTGCCAGCCAGGGCGGCTATGGCTACACCTTC	CASQGGYGYTF
-	-	TRBV28	TRBJ1-1	TGTGCCAGCGCGAGAGGGGCCAGGGCTGAAGCTTTCTTT	CASARGARAEAFF
TRBD1	-	TRBV15	TRBJ1-5	TGTGCCACCGGCAGGGGTGACAGGGACAATCAGCCCCAGCATTTT	CATGRGDRDNQPQHF
-	few	TRBV2	TRBJ1-5	TGTGCCAGCAGTGAACAGGGCCGCAATCAGCCCCAGCATTTT	CASSEQGRNQPQHF
-	-	TRBV11-3	TRBJ1-3	TGTGCCAGCAGCTCTCGGTCGGGGACTGGAAACACCATATATTTT	CASSSRSGTGNTIYF
-	many	TRBV27	TRBJ1-1	TGTGCCAGCAGTCCCGGACGAGGAACTGAAGCTTTCTTT	CASSPGRGTEAFF
TRBD2	-	TRBV3-1	TRBJ2-1	TGTGCCAGCAGCTCCTTCGTGGGGAGCGGGGGCCGCAATGAGCAGTTCTTC	CASSSFVGSGGRNEQFF
-	few	TRBV18	TRBJ2-5	TGTGCCAGCTCACCACTCCGAGATAGGGAGACCCAGTACTTC	CASSPLRDRETQYF
TRBD1	few	TRBV20-1	TRBJ1-2	TGCAGTGCTGCTCTCTCAGGGGGCGGCTATGGCTACACCTTC	CSAALSGGGYGYTF
TRBD2	many	TRBV20-1	TRBJ2-7	TGCAGTGCTGATGGACTAGCGGACTACGAGCAGTACTTC	CSADGLADYEQYF
TRBD1	-	TRBV19	TRBJ1-5	TGTGCCAGTACAGACAGGGGGCTAGCGGGTCAGCCCCAGCATTTT	CASTDRGLAGQPQHF
-	-	TRBV5-6	TRBJ2-3	TGTGCCAGCGGCTTTGGGGGAGTGACAGATACGCAGTATTTT	CASGFGGVTDTQYF
TRBD1	-	TRBV10-3	TRBJ2-5	TGTGCCATCAGAGGACAGGGTAGTTCTGAGACCCAGTACTTC	CAIRGQGSSETQYF
-	-	TRBV2	TRBJ1-4	TGTGCCAGCAGTGAAACCGTCCCAGGAAATGAAAAACTGTTTTTT	CASSETVPGNEKLFF
-	-	TRBV11-2	TRBJ2-1	TGTGCCAGCAGCGCGGAGGTCTTGCGCAATGAGCAGTTCTTC	CASSAEVLRNEQFF
TRBD1	few	TRBV28	TRBJ1-1	TGTGCCAGCATGCTTACAGGGGGCGCCGGGGACACTGAAGCTTTCTTT	CASMLTGGAGDTEAFF
-	few	TRBV7-7	TRBJ2-3	TGTGCTAGCAGCTTAAGTGTGTTTAGCACAGATACGCAGTATTTT	CASSLSVFSTDTQYF
-	many	TRBV6-2/TRBV6-3	TRBJ1-5	TGTGCCACCCGGGGGGTCCCTGAGCCCCAGCATTTT	CATRGVPEPQHF
TRBD1	-	TRBV12-3/TRBV12-4	TRBJ1-5	TGTGCCAGCAGTACCGGACAGGGGGGGTATCAGCCCCAGCATTTT	CASSTGQGGYQPQHF
-	few	TRBV11-3	TRBJ1-1	TGTGCCAGCAGCTTCGAGGGCCCCGATGAAGCTTTCTTT	CASSFEGPDEAFF
-	-	TRBV29-1	TRBJ2-5	TGCAGCGTTGTTTTGGGGGAGACCCAGTACTTC	CSVVLGETQYF
-	-	TRBV7-2	TRBJ1-5	TGTGCCAGCAGCTTAGGGGGTCCGAGCAATCAGCCCCAGCATTTT	CASSLGGPSNQPQHF
-	many	TRBV20-1	TRBJ1-1	TGCAGTGCTGGGCGATTGAACACTGAAGCTTTCTTT	CSAGRLNTEAFF
TRBD2	-	TRBV10-1	TRBJ2-1	TGCGCCAGCAGTGACGGGAGGGGGGGTTGCAATGAGCAGTTCTTC	CASSDGRGGCNEQFF